This TCR beta chain was captured by sequencing in a study of CD8+ T cells in alopecia areata. This clone was recorded once. RNA extraction was followed by reverse transcription into cDNA, which acted as the sequencing template. Data came from immunoSEQ multiplex PCR; TCRdb stores just in-frame clones and leaves some out. The repertoire holds 150,000 to 200,000 clones, roughly 70% seen once, with roughly 10% in the top ten. V was trimmed by 0 bases and J by 13 bases, leaving 15 bases between them. Germline CDR1 is LGHNA and CDR2 is YNFKEQ. CDR3 length equals 14 residues. Specimen: CD8+ T cells sorted from blood, collected at week 0. The TCR sequence derives from a human donor with alopecia areata. The J gene is TRBJ1-4, the V gene TRBV4-2; D not certain. CDR3 in amino acids: CASSQDMARVRLFF. CDR3 DNA: TGTGCCAGCAGCCAAGATATGGCGAGGGTTAGACTGTTTTTT.